This T cell receptor beta chain is drawn from a study of beta chain features in type 1 diabetes (dated 2018 in TCRdb). Concerning the study at large: Mean age, gender distribution, total cell number and subset yield were not different between patients and healthy donors. A total of about 110 million sorted cells were examined across all samples, and the number of cells per subset was strongly correlated with RNA yield. In the study, TCRB repertoires of sorted circulating CD4+ T cell subsets from recently diagnosed type 1 diabetes patients were compared with those of matched healthy donors. Naive and central memory subsets were obtained from all 28 donors, but regulatory and stem cell-like memory subsets were isolated from only 8 patients and roughly 8 healthy donors.

Germline trimming amounts to 2 bases on V and 13 bases on J, with 6 as the count of junction bases outside the gene matches. Reading the germline V gene (reference sequence) gives CDR1 SEHNR and CDR2 FQNEAQ. The CDR3 holds 13 amino acids from the cysteine to the phenylalanine. Only the CDR3 part of the read is kept: 39 bases, read in frame from the first base. The entire amount of isolated RNA was reverse transcribed using the High Capacity cDNA Reverse Transcription Kit, so the sequenced TCRB transcripts were expressed ones. For stem cell-like memory T cell samples, survey-depth immunoSEQ sequencing was used, averaging approximately 1 million total reads per sample. Sorted cells were lysed in RLT buffer, and RNA was extracted using DNase-treated RNeasy Micro or Mini kits according to cell number. To prevent cross-contamination, each cell subset was processed individually, whereas patient and healthy donor samples were processed jointly. The immunoSEQ multiplex PCR was used to amplify TCRB sequences from cDNA, generating 87-bp fragments that spanned the CDR3 region. Sequencing of the amplicons was performed on the Illumina HiSeq platform. In the authors' own workflow: PCR bias was computationally corrected using synthetic template baselines, reads within Hamming distance 2 were collapsed, and singletons that could not be merged were discarded. By aligning reads against IMGT, V, D and J genes, CDR3 length, and insertions or deletions at six rearrangement sites were assigned. Clonotype counts were normalized to sorted cell number within each subset before computing true diversity and Gini coefficients with the tcR R package. The overlap coefficient, calculated on TCRB nucleotide sequences, was used to quantify repertoire sharing. Held by TCRdb, this immuneACCESS table contains in-frame sequences only and omits some clones. Under half of the omission traces to an unresolved V gene where checked; the cause of the rest is unknown. Clone size and V and J calls were adopted from that table, with D and trimming inferred from the DNA. The sample table holds fewer than 15,000 clones, of which 35% to 55% were seen once. The ten most abundant clones make up over 0.95% of the sample.

On this clone itself: It has no known antigen specificity. The sample holds no much larger clone one base away, and base qualities are not on file.

Results and caveats for the whole study, not just this receptor: At VDJ recombination sites, patients with type 1 diabetes made fewer insertions and deleted more nucleotides, a pattern implying thymic rearrangement abnormalities. Because small numbers of individuals were included in the HLA sub-analyses, any influence of HLA type on TCRB rearrangement was left unresolved. A moderate but significant shortening of TCRB CDR3 length was observed in type 1 diabetes patients in all four CD4+ subsets. Shorter templates might be favored by PCR, yet because patient and control samples were amplified and corrected together, any such skew would affect both groups equally. Because cDNA was sequenced instead of genomic DNA, highly expressing activated cells could be over-represented, though the groups showed no difference in activation or CD3 levels. Naive, central memory and regulatory TCRB repertoires appeared more similar among patients than among healthy donors.

A single peripheral blood draw of approximately 120 mL on average was collected from each donor into heparinised tubes. A BD FACSAria II was used to sort naive, central memory, regulatory and stem cell-like memory CD4+ T cells with a panel that included CD45RO, CCR7, CD25, CD127, CD95 and CD27. Every sorted population had a purity above 98%. PBMCs were isolated immediately by Lymphoprep density gradient centrifugation and stained directly without culture. Samples were stained and sorted in pairs, with one healthy donor and one patient per experiment, so that batch effects were minimized. The rearrangement combines TRBV7-9 with TRBJ1-1, with 11 junctional bases fitting TRBD1. The sequencing input was stem cell memory CD4+ T cells from blood. The label giving this sample's cell subset or site can be read as: stem cell-like memory CD4+ T cells. The clonotype originates from a man aged 18 to 30 in good health. The CDR3 loop reads CASSLNLGTGGFF. The nucleotides read TGTGCCAGCAGCTTAAATTTGGGGACAGGGGGTTTCTTT. Beyond the CDR3, the reference TRBV7-9 and TRBJ1-1 genes provide the residues; the full variable domain reads: DTGVSQNPRHKITKRGQNVTFRCDPISEHNRLYWYRQTLGQGPEFLTYFQNEAQLEKSRLLSDRFSAERPKGSFSTLEIQRTEQGDSAMYLCASSLNLGTGGFFGQGTRLTVV.